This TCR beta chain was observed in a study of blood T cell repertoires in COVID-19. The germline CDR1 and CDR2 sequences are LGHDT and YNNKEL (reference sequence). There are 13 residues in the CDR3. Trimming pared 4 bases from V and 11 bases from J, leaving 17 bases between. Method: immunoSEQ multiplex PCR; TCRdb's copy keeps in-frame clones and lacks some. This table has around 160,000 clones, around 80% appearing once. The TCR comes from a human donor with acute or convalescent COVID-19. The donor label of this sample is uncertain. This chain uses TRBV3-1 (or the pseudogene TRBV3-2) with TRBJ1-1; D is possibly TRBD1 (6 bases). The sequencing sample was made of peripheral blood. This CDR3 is CASSPGEPGAAFF. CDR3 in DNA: TGTGCCAGCAGCCCCGGAGAGCCAGGGGCGGCTTTCTTT.